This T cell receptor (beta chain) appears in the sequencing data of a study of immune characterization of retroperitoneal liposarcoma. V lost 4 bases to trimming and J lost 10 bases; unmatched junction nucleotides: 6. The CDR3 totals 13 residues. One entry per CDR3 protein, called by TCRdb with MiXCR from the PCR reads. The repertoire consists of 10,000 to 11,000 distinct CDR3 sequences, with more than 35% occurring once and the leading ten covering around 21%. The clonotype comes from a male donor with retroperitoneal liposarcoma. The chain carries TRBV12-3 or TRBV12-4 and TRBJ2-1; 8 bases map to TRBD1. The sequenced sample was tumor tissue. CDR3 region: CASSSPDRGEQFF. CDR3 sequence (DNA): TGTGCCAGCAGTTCTCCTGACAGGGGCGAGCAGTTCTTC.